Below, 32 T cell receptor beta chains from the same sample are listed, as sequenced in a study of control samples from healthy donors and cancer patients. Sequencing used immunoSEQ multiplex PCR; TCRdb keeps in-frame clones, though not all of them. The table lists about 130,000 clones, more than 85% of them singletons. The specimen was blood. The receptors come from a man between 18 and 35 years old in good health.

The genes are TRBV28 and TRBJ2-3; 9 bases fit TRBD1. This CDR3 region has 20 residues. V was pared by 4 bases and J by 0 bases, with 17 bases of the junction left unmatched. Looked up from germline, CDR1 is MDHEN and CDR2 is SYDVKM. The CDR3 is CASSSFLRGTGWLSTDTQYF. CDR3 DNA: TGTGCCAGCAGTTCCTTCCTCCGAGGGACAGGGTGGTTGAGCACAGATACGCAGTATTTT.

This clone turned up a few times. This chain links TRBV9 with TRBJ2-7, with 9 bases aligning to TRBD1. Germline V CDR1 and CDR2: SGDLS, YYNGEE. Trimming at V came to 0 bases and at J to 3 bases, leaving 1 base not matched to a gene. The CDR3 runs to 14 residues. The CDR3 coding sequence is TGTGCCAGCAGCGTAGCGACAGGGGGCTACGAGCAGTACTTC. Its protein is CASSVATGGYEQYF.

The rearrangement uses TRBV27 and TRBJ2-7, with 11 bases lining up with TRBD2. Germline-derived CDR1 and CDR2 are MNHEY and SMNVEV (reference sequence). The length of the CDR3 is 18 residues. Losses at the gene ends were 3 bases for V and 2 bases for J; bases not matched to a gene: 12. The chain's CDR3 is CASSFETSGKRPPYEQYF. The DNA of the CDR3 is TGTGCCAGCAGTTTTGAGACTAGCGGGAAGCGCCCGCCCTACGAGCAGTACTTC.

The rearrangement joins TRBV30 to TRBJ2-2; D unresolved. The CDR3 is 14 residues long. CDR1 GTSNPN and CDR2 SVGIG come from the germline V gene (reference sequence). Trimming removed 0 bases from V and 2 bases from J, with 7 bases in between. Here the CDR3 reads CAWSVRSNTGELFF. CDR3 bases: TGTGCCTGGAGTGTAAGGTCAAACACCGGGGAGCTGTTTTTT.

This chain uses TRBV11-2 with TRBJ1-3, with TRBD1 matching 8 bases. The CDR3 covers 18 residues. Losses at the gene ends were 3 bases for V and 3 bases for J; bases not matched to a gene: 13. Per the germline V gene, CDR1 is SGHAT and CDR2 is FQNNGV. CDR3 sequence reads: CASSFPRGQSGFGNTIYF. As DNA, the CDR3 is TGTGCCAGCAGCTTCCCCAGGGGGCAATCAGGCTTTGGAAACACCATATATTTT.

The table lists this clone with a count of one. The chain uses TRBV27 and TRBJ2-7, with D possibly TRBD1 on 5 matching bases. Deletions cut 2 bases from V and 6 bases from J, with 17 bases between. The CDR3 has 15 amino acids. The V gene's germline CDR1 is MNHEY and CDR2 SMNVEV (reference sequence). The CDR3, as DNA: TGTGCCAGCAGTTTAAGGCAGGGATTTGTCCGCGAGCAGTACTTC. Translating gives CASSLRQGFVREQYF.

Concerning this clone: Other DNA sequences in the same sample also yield this CDR3. In DNA form, the CDR3 reads TGCGCCAGCAGCGGGAGGACAGGGGGTAACACCGGGGAGCTGTTTTTT. This translates into CASSGRTGGNTGELFF. The chain combines TRBV5-1 with TRBJ2-2, with TRBD1 matching over 10 bases. With V trimmed by 4 bases and J by 2 bases, 5 bases remained unmatched. CDR1 is SGHRS and CDR2 is YFSETQ in the germline V gene. The CDR3 has 16 amino acids.

The gene calls are TRBV7-3 and TRBJ2-1; the D call may be TRBD1 or TRBD2 (5 bases each). The length of the CDR3 is 14 residues. Trimming cost V 3 bases and J 10 bases, with 16 bases left between them. Germline V gene lookup returns CDR1 SGHTA and CDR2 FQGTGA. CDR3 amino acids: CASSLGDEPGEQFF. CDR3 nucleotide sequence: TGTGCCAGCAGCTTGGGGGACGAACCTGGAGAGCAGTTCTTC.

A word on this clone: At the DNA level, this CDR3 is encoded by other sequences in the same sample as well. This sequence joins TRBV3-1 (or the pseudogene TRBV3-2) and TRBJ2-6; D gene unclear. Germline-derived CDR1 and CDR2 are LGHDT and YNNKEL (reference sequence). V dropped 5 bases and J dropped 0 bases, with 8 bases sitting between them. The CDR3 sequence is 15 residues long. The DNA of the CDR3 is TGTGCCAGCAGCTTCGGAAGCTCTGGGGCCAACGTCCTGACTTTC. Residues: CASSFGSSGANVLTF.

This clone was observed a few times. The chain has TRBV5-8 and TRBJ2-3, with TRBD1 as a possible D gene (5 bases). V was shortened by 5 bases and J by 2 bases, with 9 bases between the two germline ends. Germline CDR1 SGHTS, CDR2 YDEGEE. CDR3 length: 13 residues. DNA for the CDR3: TGTGCCAGCAGGACAGACCTCACAGATACGCAGTATTTT. It codes for CASRTDLTDTQYF.

V gene TRBV5-1 combines with J gene TRBJ1-1; D not resolved. V lost 2 bases and J lost 5, with 10 bases in between. Germline-derived CDR1 and CDR2 are SGHRS and YFSETQ. The CDR3 extends over 13 amino acids. The CDR3 coding sequence is TGCGCCAGCAGCTTATCAGGAGGGACTGAAGCTTTCTTT. It translates to CASSLSGGTEAFF.

Written as DNA, the CDR3 is TGCGCCAGCAGCTACCTCCTTGGCGGAGAGACCCAGTACTTC. Protein sequence: CASSYLLGGETQYF. The V call is TRBV5-1, the J call TRBJ2-5; D unclear. Germline lookup yields CDR1 SGHRS and CDR2 YFSETQ. V dropped 3 bases and J dropped 4 bases, with 13 bases sitting between them. The CDR3 runs to 14 residues.

V usage is TRBV4-1 and J usage is TRBJ1-2; D might be TRBD1 (6 bases). The CDR3 loop spans 17 amino acids. CDR1 and CDR2 (germline): MGHRA, YSYEKL. Trimming removed 0 bases from V and 0 bases from J, with 14 bases in between. CDR3 residues: CASSQDQGWTANYGYTF. CDR3 nucleotide sequence: TGCGCCAGCAGCCAAGATCAGGGGTGGACAGCTAACTATGGCTACACCTTC.

This chain uses TRBV19 with TRBJ1-4; D is possibly TRBD1 (5 bases). From germline, CDR1 is LNHDA and CDR2 SQIVND (reference sequence). CDR3 length equals 13 residues. Trimming cost V 3 bases and J 13 bases, with 15 bases left between them. CDR3: CASSIVGVGGLFF. Here the CDR3 DNA reads TGTGCCAGTAGTATCGTCGGGGTGGGGGGACTGTTTTTT. The whole variable domain, filled in from reference TRBV19 and TRBJ1-4, reads DGGITQSPKYLFRKEGQNVTLSCEQNLNHDAMYWYRQDPGQGLRLIYYSQIVNDFQKGDIAEGYSVSREKKESFPLTVTSAQKNPTAFYLCASSIVGVGGLFFGSGTQLSVL.

The chain recombines TRBV5-6 with TRBJ2-5; 9 bases agree with TRBD2. V lost 2 bases and J lost 4; bases outside the gene matches: 9. Looked up from germline, CDR1 is SGHDT and CDR2 is YYEEEE. The CDR3 totals 16 residues. This CDR3 reads CASSLPSGEAIETQYF. The CDR3 DNA follows: TGTGCCAGCAGCTTACCTAGCGGGGAGGCAATAGAGACCCAGTACTTC.

Comment on this clone: Additional DNA sequences in this sample encode the identical CDR3. This CDR3 is CASSLGGRNEKLFF. The DNA for the CDR3 is TGTGCCAGCAGCTTGGGAGGGAGGAATGAAAAACTGTTTTTT. This chain uses TRBV5-5 with TRBJ1-4; D not certain. This CDR3 contains 14 residues. The V and J ends lost 0 bases and 5 bases respectively, with 8 bases between them. Germline assignment: CDR1 SGHKS and CDR2 YYEKEE (reference sequence).

The V and J genes are TRBV29-1 and TRBJ2-3; TRBD1 matches at 12 bases. Trimming removed 1 base from V and 5 bases from J; junction bases left unmatched: 7. CDR3 length: 16 residues. CDR1 and CDR2 (germline): SQVTM, ANQGSEA. This CDR3 reads CSVEGGQGAQGDTQYF. The CDR3 DNA sequence: TGCAGCGTTGAAGGGGGACAGGGGGCGCAGGGAGATACGCAGTATTTT.

The J gene is TRBJ2-2, the V gene TRBV7-9; D may match TRBD1 or TRBD2 (5 bases each). V lost 1 base to trimming and J lost 7 bases, with 16 bases between them. The germline CDR1 and CDR2 sequences are SEHNR and FQNEAQ (reference sequence). The CDR3 consists of 16 residues. CDR3 DNA: TGTGCCAGCAGCTTAGAAAGGACACTAGGGGACGGGGAGCTGTTTTTT. Translated: CASSLERTLGDGELFF.

The chain uses TRBV12-5 and TRBJ1-1; no clear D gene. Germline loops: CDR1 LGHNT, CDR2 FRNRAP. The CDR3 runs to 13 residues. Trimming took 6 bases from V and 5 from J, leaving 13 bases between them. This CDR3 reads CASGQLRRTEAFF. CDR3 nucleotide sequence: TGTGCTAGTGGCCAACTCCGCCGAACTGAAGCTTTCTTT.

This sequence joins TRBV6-4 and TRBJ2-3; D remains unclear. The germline V gene encodes CDR1 MRHNA and CDR2 SNTAGT. The CDR3 contains 14 residues. Trimming cost V 1 base and J 0 bases, with 5 bases left between them. CDR3 DNA: TGTGCCAGCAGTGACTTTCCCAGCACAGATACGCAGTATTTT. This codes for CASSDFPSTDTQYF.

The gene calls are TRBV5-1 and TRBJ2-3, with TRBD2 identical over 7 bases. CDR1 SGHRS and CDR2 YFSETQ come from the germline V gene. The ends lost 3 bases at V and 7 bases at J; junction bases unmatched: 14. The CDR3 is made up of 16 amino acids. The CDR3 here is CASSSSPPRGEYTQYF. CDR3 nucleotide sequence: TGCGCCAGCAGCTCCAGCCCACCTCGGGGGGAATATACGCAGTATTTT.

This chain uses TRBV5-5 with TRBJ1-1; 9 bases fit TRBD1. The CDR3 spans 14 residues. V lost 4 bases and J lost 8; bases outside the gene matches: 9. Germline V gives CDR1 SGHKS, CDR2 YYEKEE (reference sequence). The CDR3 protein is CASSPTTGGREAFF. The CDR3 DNA follows: TGTGCCAGCAGCCCTACCACAGGGGGCAGGGAAGCTTTCTTT.

As concerns this clone: A read error may produce the germline difference seen at one junction end. The chain uses TRBV7-2 and TRBJ2-7; 7 bases match TRBD2. Germline V CDR1 and CDR2: SGHTA, FQGNSA. The CDR3 runs 14 residues. DNA of the CDR3: TGTGCCAGCAGGTTAGCGGGTAGCTCCTACGAGCAGTACTTC. Its translation: CASRLAGSSYEQYF.

The chain employs TRBV6-2 or TRBV6-3 and TRBJ2-1, with D perhaps matching TRBD1 (6 bases). The CDR3 consists of 13 residues. Between the trimmed V and J ends, which lost 1 base and 10 bases, there was a span of 11 bases. Germline loops: CDR1 MNHEY, CDR2 SVGEGT. The DNA for the CDR3 is TGTGCCAGCAGTTACTTCCTAGGGGGAGAGCAGTTCTTC. Its protein is CASSYFLGGEQFF.

The rearrangement links TRBV12-5 to TRBJ1-2, with TRBD1 identical over 9 bases. CDR1 is LGHNT and CDR2 is FRNRAP in the germline V gene. This CDR3 spans 16 amino acids. J was trimmed by 0 bases and V by 2 bases; bases with no gene match: 4. DNA for the CDR3: TGTGCTAGTGGTTTGACAACAGGGGGCTCTAACTATGGCTACACCTTC. Its translation: CASGLTTGGSNYGYTF.

The V gene is TRBV14, the J gene TRBJ1-2, with TRBD1 matching 9 bases. CDR1 is SGHDN, CDR2 FVKESK, per germline. The CDR3 covers 19 residues. Losses at the gene ends were 0 bases for V and 0 bases for J; bases not matched to a gene: 11. CDR3 region: CASSQDVRDRALSNYGYTF. The CDR3 region has the DNA TGTGCCAGCAGCCAAGACGTACGGGACAGGGCCCTTTCTAACTATGGCTACACCTTC.

The rearrangement joins TRBV11-2 to TRBJ1-6; weak D call: TRBD1 (5 bases). Germline V gene data show CDR1 as SGHAT and CDR2 as FQNNGV. With 1 base removed from V and 8 bases from J, the gap between germline ends came to 12 bases. CDR3 size: 15 residues. The CDR3 DNA is TGTGCCAGCAGCTTAGTTTATCGGGGCTATTCACCCCTCCACTTT. Translating it yields CASSLVYRGYSPLHF.

The chain uses TRBV12-3 or TRBV12-4 and TRBJ1-1, with D tentatively TRBD1 (5 bases). Trimming stripped 4 bases from V and 5 bases from J, with 11 bases between. This CDR3 has 13 residues. CDR3 nucleotides: TGTGCCAGCAGTTCGGCCAGGGAAACTGAAGCTTTCTTT. Translating it yields CASSSARETEAFF.

The CDR3 DNA follows: TGTGCCAGCAGCGTAGCAGACATTAGGACTAGCGGGGGGCCTAGCACAGATACGCAGTATTTT. It translates to CASSVADIRTSGGPSTDTQYF. The chain recombines TRBV9 with TRBJ2-3; 14 bases are shared with TRBD2. This CDR3 has 21 amino acids. Germline assignment: CDR1 SGDLS and CDR2 YYNGEE. V shed 0 bases and J 0 bases; nucleotides not matched to a gene: 12.

This chain connects TRBV9 to TRBJ2-1, with D maybe TRBD2 (6 bases). V shed 4 bases and J shed 7 bases, with 18 bases lying between them. Germline-derived CDR1 and CDR2 are SGDLS and YYNGEE. The CDR3 totals 15 residues. CDR3 bases: TGTGCCAGCAGCACACGTTGGGGGGTCATGAATGAGCAGTTCTTC. Translated, it gives CASSTRWGVMNEQFF.

The chain recombines TRBV9 with TRBJ2-3; 10 positions agree with TRBD2. The CDR3 consists of 17 residues. CDR1 and CDR2 from the germline V gene are SGDLS and YYNGEE. Germline trimming cut 0 bases from V and 0 bases from J; bases unmatched to any gene: 4. The CDR3 DNA sequence: TGTGCCAGCAGCGTAGCTCTAGCGGGGGCTAGCACAGATACGCAGTATTTT. It translates to CASSVALAGASTDTQYF.

V gene TRBV2 combines with J gene TRBJ1-5; tentative D call: TRBD1 (6 bases). Germline CDR1 and CDR2: SNHLY and FYNNEI. The length of the CDR3 is 15 residues. V was pared by 6 bases and J by 5 bases, with 17 bases between. The CDR3 bases are TGTGCCAGCAGCCCCAGGGGTGGAGGGGATCAGCCCCAGCATTTT. It specifies CASSPRGGGDQPQHF.